This T cell receptor (beta chain) was identified in a study of blood T cell repertoires in COVID-19. The wider study: Both acute and convalescent COVID-19 samples were obtained from the United States, Italy and Spain.

The germline CDR1 and CDR2 sequences are GTSNPN and SVGIG (reference sequence). J lost 7 bases, V lost 5 bases, and 3 bases had no gene match. The CDR3 contains 12 residues. Participants' own reports of clinical history determined their cohort assignment. Each recovered donor of Cohort 3 presented with two negative PCRs, clearance, or symptom resolution. In the original processing: Reference gene primers were amplified, and this amplification served to estimate nucleated cell counts. Libraries were prepared by immunoSEQ multiplex PCR; TCRdb keeps only in-frame clonotypes and omits some of them. The V and J calls and clone size come from that table; D and trimming were worked out from the DNA. The top ten hold under 2.5% of the sample, which has around 300,000 clones, 85% to 90% seen once.

Sample: PBMCs or T cells enriched from blood (not recorded which). This clonotype was sampled from a woman in her sixties who had recovered from COVID-19. V gene TRBV30 combines with J gene TRBJ2-3; 10 bases fit TRBD2. The CDR3 DNA is TGTGCCTGGGGGACTAGCGCAAATACGCAGTATTTT. It translates to CAWGTSANTQYF. Looking up the rest from reference TRBV30 and TRBJ2-3 gives the full variable domain: SQTIHQWPATLVQPVGSPLSLECTVEGTSNPNLYWYRQAAGRGLQLLFYSVGIGQISSEVPQNLSASRPQDRQFILSSKKLLLSDSGFYLCAWGTSANTQYFGPGTRLTVL.